This T cell receptor beta chain was observed in a study of shared clonotypes between healthy human individuals. Samples underwent the assay at deep level. Genomic DNA per cell subset filled all wells of several immunoSEQ plates. The unsorted PBMC replicate PCRs were performed with about 290 ng DNA, approximately 27,000 T cell genomes. The assay was immunoSEQ multiplex PCR, and TCRdb's table has in-frame clones only and misses some. The table lists 450,000 to 600,000 clones, roughly 85% of them singletons, with around 12% in the top ten. Around 90 million PBMCs served as the genomic DNA source for unsorted samples. The TCR sequence derives from a woman between 40 and 55 years old in good health. Some clones in this sample may be carry-over from other donors' samples. Sequenced material: PBMCs.

The CDR3 DNA reads TGTGCCAGCAGCCGACAGGGGGCAAGTAATCAGCCCCAGCATTTT. Amino acid sequence: CASSRQGASNQPQHF. V and J are TRBV5-8 and TRBJ1-5; 10 bases fit TRBD1. V lost 4 bases, J lost 4 bases, and 5 bases stayed unmatched. Germline V gene lookup returns CDR1 SGHTS and CDR2 YDEGEE. The CDR3 is 15 amino acids.